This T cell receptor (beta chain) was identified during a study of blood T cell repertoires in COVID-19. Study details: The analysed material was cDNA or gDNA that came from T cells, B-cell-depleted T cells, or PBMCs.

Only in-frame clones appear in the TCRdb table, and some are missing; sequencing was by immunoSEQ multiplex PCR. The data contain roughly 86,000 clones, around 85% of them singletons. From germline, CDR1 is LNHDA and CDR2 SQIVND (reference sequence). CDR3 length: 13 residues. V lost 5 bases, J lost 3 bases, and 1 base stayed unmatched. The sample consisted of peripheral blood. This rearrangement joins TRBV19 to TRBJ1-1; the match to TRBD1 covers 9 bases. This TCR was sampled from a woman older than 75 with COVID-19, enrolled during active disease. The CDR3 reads CASSYRGHTEAFF. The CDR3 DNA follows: TGTGCCAGTAGTTACAGGGGGCACACTGAAGCTTTCTTT.